This T cell receptor beta chain was found in a study of blood T cell repertoires in COVID-19. In the original analysis: Reference gene primers were amplified, and this amplification served to estimate nucleated cell counts. Method: immunoSEQ multiplex PCR; TCRdb's copy keeps in-frame clones and lacks some. The D gene and trimming were derived from the DNA, and the V and J assignments and clone size from that table. The table lists more than 150,000 clones, around four fifths of them singletons. This CDR3 has 16 residues. Germline assignment: CDR1 LGHNT and CDR2 FRNRAP. Deletions cut 4 bases from V and 0 bases from J, with 16 bases between.

Specimen: peripheral blood. The chain joins TRBV12-5 to TRBJ2-7; D unresolved. The TCR originated in a man aged 30 to 39 with active or convalescent COVID-19. CDR3: CASGWPNLGSSYEQYF. Written as DNA, the CDR3 is TGTGCTAGTGGTTGGCCCAATCTCGGGTCCTCCTACGAGCAGTACTTC.